Each of the 30 T cell receptor beta chains below was sequenced from the same sample in a study of blood T cell repertoires in COVID-19. The method was immunoSEQ multiplex PCR; TCRdb's version includes in-frame clones alone and lacks a portion of them. The sample includes 25,000 to 35,000 clones, about 91% of them seen just once. The sample was peripheral blood. Every receptor here comes from a human donor with active COVID-19. The donor label of this sample is uncertain.

The rearrangement joins TRBV9 to TRBJ2-2; a weak D match, TRBD2 (5 bases). Germline CDR1 reads SGDLS; CDR2 reads YYNGEE. Deletions cut 0 bases from V and 13 bases from J, with 16 bases between. This CDR3 has 14 amino acids. The CDR3 loop is CASSVGPGKWGLFF. The CDR3 nucleotides are TGTGCCAGCAGCGTAGGCCCGGGGAAGTGGGGGCTGTTTTTT.

The V call is TRBV5-1, the J call TRBJ2-2; no firm D call. Trimming pared 0 bases from V and 2 bases from J, leaving 11 bases between. The CDR3 sequence is 16 residues long. Germline CDR1 SGHRS, CDR2 YFSETQ. Written as DNA, the CDR3 is TGCGCCAGCAGCTTGGTTTGGCATGCCAACACCGGGGAGCTGTTTTTT. This encodes CASSLVWHANTGELFF. The variable domain in full, with the rest retrieved from reference TRBV5-1 and TRBJ2-2, is KAGVTQTPRYLIKTRGQQVTLSCSPISGHRSVSWYQQTPGQGLQFLFEYFSETQRNKGNFPGRFSGRQFSNSRSEMNVSTLELGDSALYLCASSLVWHANTGELFFGEGSRLTVL.

This clone appeared once. The V gene is TRBV6-1, the J gene TRBJ1-5; tentatively, D is TRBD1 (5 bases). Per the germline V gene, CDR1 is MNHNS and CDR2 is SASEGT. V was clipped by 2 bases and J by 2 bases, with 10 bases between them. The length of the CDR3 is 15 residues. DNA of the CDR3: TGTGCCAGCAGTGAATCAGGGTGGGGCAATCAGCCCCAGCATTTT. This gives the protein CASSESGWGNQPQHF.

This chain links TRBV6-2 or TRBV6-3 with TRBJ1-5; unclear D gene. Germline loops: CDR1 MNHEY, CDR2 SVGEGT. Deletions cut 5 bases from V and 3 bases from J, with 11 bases between. The CDR3 runs 14 residues. CDR3 bases: TGTGCCAGCAGTATCCTGGAGTACAATCAGCCCCAGCATTTT. Its translation: CASSILEYNQPQHF.

The CDR3 DNA follows: TGTGCCAGCAACGCGGGGGGCCTGGGCGCCTACAATGAGCAGTTCTTC. Translation gives CASNAGGLGAYNEQFF. The chain employs TRBV27 and TRBJ2-1, with TRBD2 matching 8 bases. Germline loops: CDR1 MNHEY, CDR2 SMNVEV (reference sequence). CDR3 length: 16 amino acids. V lost 7 bases and J lost 2; bases outside the gene matches: 10.

V usage is TRBV3-1 (or the pseudogene TRBV3-2) and J usage is TRBJ2-2; 8 positions match TRBD2. The V gene end was trimmed by 6 bases and the J gene end by 5 bases; junction bases not matched to a gene: 8. This CDR3 is built from 15 residues. The V gene's germline CDR1 is LGHDT and CDR2 YNNKEL (reference sequence). In DNA form, the CDR3 reads TGTGCCAGCAGGACAGCGGGAGCTCTGACCGGGGAGCTGTTTTTT. Protein product: CASRTAGALTGELFF.

The chain recombines TRBV6-5 with TRBJ2-3, with D maybe TRBD2 (6 bases). V shed 4 bases and J shed 3 bases, with 11 bases lying between them. This CDR3 has 14 amino acids. Looked up from germline, CDR1 is MNHEY and CDR2 is SVGAGI. CDR3: CASSFFGGTDTQYF. The CDR3 DNA reads TGTGCCAGCAGTTTTTTTGGGGGGACAGATACGCAGTATTTT.

The rearrangement uses TRBV7-3 and TRBJ2-3; 9 bases match TRBD2. Germline trimming cut 5 bases from V and 1 base from J; bases unmatched to any gene: 7. The germline V gene encodes CDR1 SGHTA and CDR2 FQGTGA. The CDR3 length is 16 residues. CDR3 bases: TGTGCCAGCAGCGCCGGGGCGGGAGGGGGCACAGATACGCAGTATTTT. Amino acid sequence: CASSAGAGGGTDTQYF.

This clone was recorded once. The V gene is TRBV9, the J gene TRBJ1-2, with D possibly matching TRBD1 (6 bases). This CDR3 region has 17 residues. V was shortened by 3 bases and J by 0 bases, with 18 bases between the two germline ends. Germline CDR1 is SGDLS and CDR2 is YYNGEE. CDR3 bases: TGTGCCAGCAGCGCGAGCCTCCAGGGGTCTACTAACTATGGCTACACCTTC. Translated, it gives CASSASLQGSTNYGYTF. The complete variable domain, with remaining parts taken from reference TRBV9 and TRBJ1-2, reads DSGVTQTPKHLITATGQRVTLRCSPRSGDLSVYWYQQSLDQGLQFLIQYYNGEERAKGNILERFSAQQFPDLHSELNLSSLELGDSALYFCASSASLQGSTNYGYTFGSGTRLTVV.

V and J are TRBV5-6 and TRBJ1-2; tentatively, D is TRBD1 (5 bases). Germline CDR1 reads SGHDT; CDR2 reads YYEEEE. The V end was cut by 0 bases, the J end by 3 bases, with 12 bases between. CDR3 length: 15 residues. The CDR3 DNA sequence: TGTGCCAGCAGCTTGGAGGCCAGGGCCCACTATGGCTACACCTTC. This gives the protein CASSLEARAHYGYTF.

The genes are TRBV12-2 and TRBJ2-5; the table's D gene call, TRBD1, was not cross checked with the DNA. TRBV12-2 counts as a pseudogene. CDR3 length: 14 residues. The CDR3: CASRSDWGRETQYF. CDR3 sequence (DNA): TGTGCAAGTCGCTCCGACTGGGGGCGAGAGACCCAGTACTTC.

This clone was observed a handful of times. V gene TRBV9 combines with J gene TRBJ2-1; no clear D. The CDR3 loop spans 12 amino acids. Germline-derived CDR1 and CDR2 are SGDLS and YYNGEE. Trimming took off 2 bases at V and 7 bases at J, with 7 bases between the two ends. Here the CDR3 DNA reads TGTGCCAGCAGCGTTCGTGCGAATGAGCAGTTCTTC. Protein sequence: CASSVRANEQFF.

By share, this clone ranks as medium-sized. The CDR3 nucleotides are TGTGCCAGCAGCCCTCAGGGGGCCCCCTACAATGAGCAGTTCTTC. It yields the protein CASSPQGAPYNEQFF. The chain joins TRBV27 to TRBJ2-1; 8 nucleotides match TRBD1. Germline CDR1 is MNHEY and CDR2 is SMNVEV (reference sequence). Unmatched junction bases numbered 6, after V lost 6 bases and J lost 2 bases. This CDR3 has 15 residues.

This chain connects TRBV27 to TRBJ2-7; possible D gene TRBD1, 6 bases. Germline lookup yields CDR1 MNHEY and CDR2 SMNVEV (reference sequence). The CDR3 sequence is 15 residues long. Trimming removed 5 bases from V and 3 bases from J, with 17 bases in between. The CDR3 DNA reads as TGTGCCAGCAGTCCCCACTCGACAGGAATCTACGAGCAGTACTTC. Its translation is CASSPHSTGIYEQYF.

J is TRBJ2-6 and V is TRBV2, with a possible D match to TRBD2 (6 bases). Trimming removed 6 bases from V and 5 bases from J, with 11 bases in between. The CDR3 runs 14 residues. Germline values: CDR1 SNHLY, CDR2 FYNNEI. Here the CDR3 reads CASRKEGWANVLTF. The CDR3 DNA is TGTGCCAGCAGGAAGGAGGGATGGGCCAACGTCCTGACTTTC.

V gene TRBV28 combines with J gene TRBJ2-7; TRBD2 agrees at 11 bases. Germline CDR1 MDHEN, CDR2 SYDVKM. Losses at the gene ends were 6 bases for V and 0 bases for J; bases not matched to a gene: 10. There are 17 residues in the CDR3. CDR3 DNA: TGTGCCAGCAGACTTCGACTAGCGGGACTAAGCTCCTACGAGCAGTACTTC. Protein sequence: CASRLRLAGLSSYEQYF.

The V call is TRBV28, the J call TRBJ2-7; D gene uncertain. The V end was cut by 7 bases, the J end by 2 bases, with 18 bases between. The CDR3 length is 15 residues. CDR1 and CDR2 (germline): MDHEN, SYDVKM. The CDR3 here is CASTLALRGTYEQYF. For the CDR3, the DNA is TGTGCCAGCACCCTTGCTCTTCGCGGAACCTACGAGCAGTACTTC.

This clone occurred once. V gene TRBV12-3 or TRBV12-4 combines with J gene TRBJ2-5, with D maybe TRBD1 (6 bases). Trimming shortened V by 5 bases and J by 5 bases, and 9 bases separated the two germline ends. The CDR3 spans 12 residues. The DNA for the CDR3 is TGTGCCAGCAGTATTAGGGGGGAGACCCAGTACTTC. It translates to CASSIRGETQYF.

V and J are TRBV5-8 and TRBJ2-3; TRBD1 matches 7 bases. Germline trimming cut 3 bases from V and 2 bases from J; bases unmatched to any gene: 3. Per the germline V gene, CDR1 is SGHTS and CDR2 is YDEGEE. The CDR3 consists of 14 residues. CDR3 sequence: CASSSGQATDTQYF. The CDR3 nucleotides read TGTGCCAGCAGCTCCGGACAGGCCACAGATACGCAGTATTTT.

The chain employs TRBV7-9 and TRBJ2-1; D may be TRBD2 (7 bases). Trimming shortened V by 0 bases and J by 0 bases, and 12 bases separated the two germline ends. The CDR3 sequence is 17 residues long. Germline CDR1 reads SEHNR; CDR2 reads FQNEAQ (reference sequence). CDR3 nucleotides: TGTGCCAGCAGCTTAGCCTCGAGGGGGGGCTCCTACAATGAGCAGTTCTTC. This codes for CASSLASRGGSYNEQFF.

This clone was recorded once. In DNA form, the CDR3 reads TGTGCCAGCAGCGATAGCGTTTTTGATACGCAGTATTTT. It specifies CASSDSVFDTQYF. This rearrangement joins TRBV12-3 or TRBV12-4 to TRBJ2-3; D perhaps matches TRBD2 (5 bases). V lost 6 bases, J lost 6 bases, and 13 bases lay in between. This CDR3 is built from 13 residues.

CDR3 amino acids: CASSLPPVNNEQFF. CDR3 bases: TGTGCCAGCAGTCTCCCCCCGGTAAACAATGAGCAGTTCTTC. The gene calls are TRBV25-1 and TRBJ2-1; D is ambiguous. V lost 5 bases and J 5 bases, leaving 13 bases between the germline ends. CDR1 and CDR2 from the germline V gene are MGHDK and SYGVNS. This CDR3 has 14 residues.

There are a few counts of this clone. DNA of the CDR3: TGTGCCAGCAGCTTAGCTAGGACAGGGATGGGCCAGCCCCAGCATTTT. Translated, it gives CASSLARTGMGQPQHF. The gene calls are TRBV7-8 and TRBJ1-5; 8 bases match TRBD1. Trimming took 0 bases from V and 7 from J; bases not matched to a gene: 8. This CDR3 contains 16 residues. Germline CDR1 is SGHVS and CDR2 is FQNEAQ.

This clone occurred a few times. V usage is TRBV10-1 and J usage is TRBJ2-7; TRBD1 agrees at 7 bases. V lost 5 bases, J lost 2 bases, and 3 bases stayed unmatched. This CDR3 comprises 13 residues. Germline V gene lookup returns CDR1 WNHNN and CDR2 SYGVQD (reference sequence). DNA of the CDR3: TGCGCCAGCAGTCCCGACAGGGCCTACGAGCAGTACTTC. It yields the protein CASSPDRAYEQYF.

The rearrangement joins TRBV6-5 to TRBJ1-2, with D possibly matching TRBD1 (6 bases). Trimming took 4 bases from V and 4 from J, leaving 13 bases between them. The CDR3 sequence is 14 residues long. The V gene's germline CDR1 is MNHEY and CDR2 SVGAGI. CDR3 amino acids: CASSSGARVYGYTF. In nucleotides, the CDR3 is TGTGCCAGCAGTTCAGGGGCCCGAGTCTATGGCTACACCTTC.

This chain connects TRBV9 to TRBJ2-6, with TRBD1 matching 7 bases. The V gene end was trimmed by 3 bases and the J gene end by 0 bases; junction bases not matched to a gene: 6. The CDR3 is made up of 17 amino acids. Germline CDR1 SGDLS, CDR2 YYNGEE. The CDR3, as DNA: TGTGCCAGCAGCGGTCGGACAGGTTTCTCTGGGGCCAACGTCCTGACTTTC. It is translated as CASSGRTGFSGANVLTF.

This chain joins TRBV2 and TRBJ1-5; 7 bases are shared with TRBD1. V trimming: 6 bases; J trimming: 0 bases; junction bases outside the gene matches: 5. Germline V lookup: CDR1 SNHLY, CDR2 FYNNEI. The length of the CDR3 is 15 residues. CDR3 residues: CASSGGTASNQPQHF. CDR3 DNA sequence: TGTGCCAGCAGCGGCGGGACAGCTAGCAATCAGCCCCAGCATTTT.

As DNA, the CDR3 is TGCAGCGTTGACGAGGCCGAGCAGTACTTC. It specifies CSVDEAEQYF. The chain joins TRBV29-1 to TRBJ2-7; D not resolved. Germline V CDR1 and CDR2: SQVTM, ANQGSEA. V gave up 3 bases and J gave up 6 bases, with 6 bases separating them. This CDR3 contains 10 residues.

The chain recombines TRBV5-1 with TRBJ2-7; 9 nucleotides agree with TRBD1. The V segment lost 1 base and the J segment 6 bases; nucleotides outside the gene matches: 8. The CDR3 extends over 15 amino acids. Germline V gives CDR1 SGHRS, CDR2 YFSETQ. The CDR3 DNA follows: TGCGCCAGCAGCTTGAGAATGACAGGGGGGTCCGAGCAGTACTTC. Translated: CASSLRMTGGSEQYF.

The DNA for the CDR3 is TGTGCCAGCAGACCCGTGACCCGGGAGGAAAAACTGTTTTTT. It codes for CASRPVTREEKLFF. The chain has TRBV11-2 and TRBJ1-4; D is uncertain. Germline V gives CDR1 SGHAT, CDR2 FQNNGV. There are 14 residues in the CDR3. V lost 6 bases and J lost 8, with 16 bases in between.